These 20 T cell receptor beta chains were sequenced from one sample in a study of beta chain features in type 1 diabetes. Expressed TCRB transcripts were sequenced because the isolated RNA had all been reverse transcribed beforehand. TCRdb's copy holds only in-frame clones and misses some; the assay was immunoSEQ multiplex PCR. This sample has 150,000 to 200,000 clones, with 10% to 15% found just once. The sequenced sample consisted of central memory CD4+ T cells from blood. The receptors were gathered from a woman aged 18-35 years in good health.

The rearrangement links TRBV28 to TRBJ2-3, with TRBD1 matching 8 bases. CDR1 MDHEN and CDR2 SYDVKM come from the germline V gene. With V trimmed by 2 bases and J by 5 bases, 6 bases remained unmatched. The CDR3 covers 15 residues. CDR3 sequence reads: CASSLPTGGRDTQYF. The CDR3 nucleotides read TGTGCCAGCAGTTTACCCACAGGGGGGAGAGATACGCAGTATTTT.

The J gene is TRBJ2-1, the V gene TRBV11-1; 11 bases match TRBD2. CDR3 length: 17 residues. V lost 4 bases, J lost 9 bases, and 14 bases stayed unmatched. CDR1 is SGHAT and CDR2 is FQDESV in the germline V gene (reference sequence). CDR3 in amino acids: CASSSYLGLAGEGEQFF. The DNA of the CDR3 is TGTGCCAGCAGCTCATACTTAGGACTAGCGGGTGAGGGTGAGCAGTTCTTC.

The chain is built from TRBV10-1 and TRBJ2-1, with D possibly TRBD2 on 5 matching bases. V shed 3 bases and J shed 1 base, with 10 bases lying between them. Germline loops: CDR1 WNHNN, CDR2 SYGVQD (reference sequence). The CDR3 spans 15 residues. The CDR3 DNA sequence: TGCGCCAGCAGTGATCCGGGGAGATCCTACAATGAGCAGTTCTTC. This translates into CASSDPGRSYNEQFF.

V usage is TRBV19 and J usage is TRBJ2-3; 10 bases align to TRBD2. J was trimmed by 6 bases and V by 9 bases; bases with no gene match: 9. The germline V gene has CDR1 LNHDA and CDR2 SQIVND (reference sequence). The CDR3 consists of 14 residues. This chain's CDR3 is CASQLYSGRDTQYF. CDR3 DNA sequence: TGTGCCAGCCAACTGTATAGCGGGAGGGATACGCAGTATTTT.

The chain employs TRBV7-2 and TRBJ2-7, with D uncertain. The CDR3 has 13 amino acids. The ends were cut back, 1 base at V and 3 bases at J, with 7 bases in the middle. The germline V gene encodes CDR1 SGHTA and CDR2 FQGNSA. The CDR3 reads CASSLVSLYEQYF. The CDR3 DNA reads as TGTGCCAGCAGCTTAGTCTCTCTCTACGAGCAGTACTTC.

V usage is TRBV7-2 and J usage is TRBJ2-5; D is unresolved. CDR3 length equals 14 residues. Germline assignment: CDR1 SGHTA and CDR2 FQGNSA. V lost 1 base, J lost 5 bases, and 11 bases lay in between. This chain's CDR3 is CASSLDRAGETQYF. In DNA, the CDR3 is TGTGCCAGCAGCTTAGATCGTGCCGGGGAGACCCAGTACTTC.

V usage is TRBV5-1 and J usage is TRBJ2-4, with D hard to call. Germline V CDR1 and CDR2: SGHRS, YFSETQ. This CDR3 contains 14 residues. V dropped 0 bases and J dropped 8 bases, with 12 bases sitting between them. The chain's CDR3 is CASSLAGPRDIQYF. In nucleotides, the CDR3 is TGCGCCAGCAGCTTGGCCGGCCCCCGGGACATTCAGTACTTC. Filled out from reference TRBV5-1 and TRBJ2-4, the complete variable domain reads KAGVTQTPRYLIKTRGQQVTLSCSPISGHRSVSWYQQTPGQGLQFLFEYFSETQRNKGNFPGRFSGRQFSNSRSEMNVSTLELGDSALYLCASSLAGPRDIQYFGAGTRLSVL.

The chain uses TRBV25-1 and TRBJ2-7; D perhaps matches TRBD1 (6 bases). From germline, CDR1 is MGHDK and CDR2 SYGVNS. This CDR3 has 13 residues. V lost 5 bases to trimming and J lost 3 bases, with 11 bases between them. CDR3 nucleotide sequence: TGTGCCAGCAGTTTCGGGACAAACTACGAGCAGTACTTC. Translation gives CASSFGTNYEQYF.

There are a few counts of this clone. The genes are TRBV2 and TRBJ2-1; 9 bases are a match to TRBD1. The CDR3 loop spans 14 amino acids. The germline V gene has CDR1 SNHLY and CDR2 FYNNEI. J gave up 8 bases and V 7 bases, and 9 bases lay outside the gene matches. The CDR3 region has the DNA TGTGCCAGCACCCCGGGACAGGGAAGCCATGAGCAGTTCTTC. It yields the protein CASTPGQGSHEQFF.

This clone was seen more than once but under ten times. This rearrangement joins TRBV25-1 to TRBJ2-3; TRBD2 is a possible D gene (6 bases). V lost 6 bases, J lost 0 bases, and 10 bases lay in between. The CDR3 spans 14 residues. Germline V gene data show CDR1 as MGHDK and CDR2 as SYGVNS. CDR3 nucleotides: TGTGCCAGCAGCCTAGCGCAAAGCACAGATACGCAGTATTTT. Residues: CASSLAQSTDTQYF.

This clone turned up a few times. V gene TRBV27 combines with J gene TRBJ2-3; D might be TRBD1 (5 bases). The CDR3 extends over 15 amino acids. V gave up 1 base and J gave up 3 bases, with 11 bases separating them. The germline V gene encodes CDR1 MNHEY and CDR2 SMNVEV (reference sequence). CDR3 bases: TGTGCCAGCAGTTTATTAGGGGAAGTAACAGATACGCAGTATTTT. It specifies CASSLLGEVTDTQYF.

This clone was counted a few times. The rearrangement links TRBV18 to TRBJ1-5; D is unclear. V lost 6 bases to trimming and J lost 8 bases, with 11 bases between them. The V gene's germline CDR1 is KGHSH and CDR2 LQKENI. CDR3 length: 12 residues. CDR3 DNA sequence: TGTGCCAGCTCGGGTCCGGGTAAGCCCCAGCATTTT. This encodes CASSGPGKPQHF.

This clone was found a few times. This chain joins TRBV13 and TRBJ2-4; a weak D match, TRBD1 (6 bases). Germline lookup yields CDR1 PRHDT and CDR2 FYEKMQ (reference sequence). The CDR3 runs 14 residues. The V gene lost 4 bases and the J gene lost 7 bases, with 14 bases spanning the gap. CDR3 in DNA: TGTGCCAGCAGCTCCAGGGGTTTAGGGAACATTCAGTACTTC. Residues: CASSSRGLGNIQYF. Full variable domain (remainder filled in from reference TRBV13 and TRBJ2-4): AAGVIQSPRHLIKEKRETATLKCYPIPRHDTVYWYQQGPGQDPQFLISFYEKMQSDKGSIPDRFSAQQFSDYHSELNMSSLELGDSALYFCASSSRGLGNIQYFGAGTRLSVL.

This chain links TRBV19 with TRBJ1-5, with D possibly matching TRBD1 (5 bases). Germline V gene sequence: CDR1 LNHDA, CDR2 SQIVND (reference sequence). CDR3 size: 14 residues. The ends were cut back, 1 base at V and 8 bases at J, with 12 bases in the middle. CDR3 protein: CASSIVRDYEPQHF. The CDR3 region has the DNA TGTGCCAGTAGTATAGTCCGGGACTATGAGCCCCAGCATTTT.

The chain couples TRBV27 to TRBJ1-2; D is perhaps TRBD1 (6 bases). Trimming shortened V by 6 bases and J by 8 bases, and 22 bases separated the two germline ends. This CDR3 comprises 15 residues. The germline V gene encodes CDR1 MNHEY and CDR2 SMNVEV (reference sequence). The CDR3 DNA is TGTGCCAGCAGGGTGAATGGAGCAGGGGTGCGAGGCTACACCTTC. Encoded protein: CASRVNGAGVRGYTF.

This clone was seen a handful of times. The CDR3: CASSLGSLAAYEQYF. In DNA form, the CDR3 reads TGTGCCAGCAGCTTAGGTTCCCTAGCGGCCTACGAGCAGTACTTC. The chain recombines TRBV7-2 with TRBJ2-7, with TRBD2 matching over 7 bases. Germline-derived CDR1 and CDR2 are SGHTA and FQGNSA. The CDR3 has 15 amino acids. The junction had 5 bases not matched to a gene; V was cut back by 1 base and J by 2 bases.

This clone was detected only a few times. J is TRBJ2-4 and V is TRBV30; D not certain. CDR1 is GTSNPN and CDR2 is SVGIG in the germline V gene (reference sequence). This CDR3 contains 13 residues. With 1 base removed from V and 2 bases from J, the gap between germline ends came to 6 bases. In DNA, the CDR3 is TGTGCCTGGAGTGGCGTGACCAAAAACATTCAGTACTTC. This encodes CAWSGVTKNIQYF. Variable domain in full (rest from reference TRBV30 and TRBJ2-4): SQTIHQWPATLVQPVGSPLSLECTVEGTSNPNLYWYRQAAGRGLQLLFYSVGIGQISSEVPQNLSASRPQDRQFILSSKKLLLSDSGFYLCAWSGVTKNIQYFGAGTRLSVL.

In its sample, this clone was seen a few times. This chain connects TRBV10-3 to TRBJ2-1; 10 bases are shared with TRBD1. Germline trimming cut 10 bases from V and 7 bases from J; bases unmatched to any gene: 13. The CDR3 loop spans 15 amino acids. Germline CDR1 and CDR2: ENHRY and SYGVKD. CDR3 in DNA: TGTGCCACCCTCCCGGGACAGGGGATTGGTAATGAGCAGTTCTTC. It encodes CATLPGQGIGNEQFF.

The chain recombines TRBV7-2 with TRBJ2-3; D remains ambiguous. V was pared by 2 bases and J by 2 bases, with 5 bases between. Per the germline V gene, CDR1 is SGHTA and CDR2 is FQGNSA. This CDR3 is built from 13 residues. For the CDR3, the DNA is TGTGCCAGCAGCTTATCCTTCACAGATACGCAGTATTTT. This codes for CASSLSFTDTQYF.

The sample holds a few counts of this clone. The rearrangement links TRBV2 to TRBJ2-5; a weak D match, TRBD1 (6 bases). V lost 5 bases, J lost 4 bases, and 11 bases lay in between. Germline CDR1 is SNHLY and CDR2 is FYNNEI. The CDR3 covers 13 residues. The CDR3 DNA reads TGTGCCAGCAGTACGACAGGTTCAGAGACCCAGTACTTC. This sequence encodes CASSTTGSETQYF.